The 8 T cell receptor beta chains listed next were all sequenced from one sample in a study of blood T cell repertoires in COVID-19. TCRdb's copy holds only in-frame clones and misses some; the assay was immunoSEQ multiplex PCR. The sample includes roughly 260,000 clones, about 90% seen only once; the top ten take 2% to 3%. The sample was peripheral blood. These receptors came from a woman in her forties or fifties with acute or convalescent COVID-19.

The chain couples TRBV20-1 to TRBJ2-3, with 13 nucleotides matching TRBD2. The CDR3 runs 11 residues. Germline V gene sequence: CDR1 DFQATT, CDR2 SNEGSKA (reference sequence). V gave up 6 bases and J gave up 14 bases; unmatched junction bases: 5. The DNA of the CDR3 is TGCAGTGCCTACGGACTAGCGGGAGTGTATTTT. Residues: CSAYGLAGVYF.

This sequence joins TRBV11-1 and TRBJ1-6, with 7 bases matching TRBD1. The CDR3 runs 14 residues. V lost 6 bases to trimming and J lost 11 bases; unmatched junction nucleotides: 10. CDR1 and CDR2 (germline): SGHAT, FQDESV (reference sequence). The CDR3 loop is CASSPDRAVAPLHF. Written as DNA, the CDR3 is TGTGCCAGCAGTCCAGACAGGGCGGTTGCACCCCTCCACTTT.

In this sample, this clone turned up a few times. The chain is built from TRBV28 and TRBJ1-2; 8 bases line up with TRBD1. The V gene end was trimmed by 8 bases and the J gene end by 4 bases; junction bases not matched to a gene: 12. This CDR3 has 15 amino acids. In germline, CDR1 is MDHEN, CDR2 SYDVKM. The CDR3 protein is CASEEHRGSGYGYTF. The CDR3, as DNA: TGTGCCAGCGAGGAGCACAGGGGGTCTGGCTATGGCTACACCTTC.

The CDR3 DNA reads as TGCGCCAGCAGCCACGCTCAGGGGGCGGGGGACACTGAAGCTTTCTTT. Its protein is CASSHAQGAGDTEAFF. The rearrangement links TRBV4-1 to TRBJ1-1; 8 nucleotides match TRBD1. This CDR3 contains 16 residues. V gave up 3 bases and J gave up 3 bases; unmatched junction bases: 9. Germline CDR1 reads MGHRA; CDR2 reads YSYEKL.

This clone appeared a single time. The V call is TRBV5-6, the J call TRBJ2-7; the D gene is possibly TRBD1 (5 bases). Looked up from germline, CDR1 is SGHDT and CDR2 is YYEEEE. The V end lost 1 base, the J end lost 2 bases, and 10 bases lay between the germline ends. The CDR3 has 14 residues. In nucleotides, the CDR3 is TGTGCCAGCAGCTTGCCAGGGATTACCTACGAGCAGTACTTC. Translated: CASSLPGITYEQYF.

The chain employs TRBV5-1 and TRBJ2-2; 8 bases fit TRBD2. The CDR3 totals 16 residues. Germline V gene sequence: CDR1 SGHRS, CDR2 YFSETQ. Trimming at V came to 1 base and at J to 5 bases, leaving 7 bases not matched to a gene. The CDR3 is CASSLTTGGLTGELFF. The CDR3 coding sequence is TGCGCCAGCAGCTTGACAACGGGAGGGCTGACCGGGGAGCTGTTTTTT.

The CDR3 spells CASSPGGEVYEQYF. The CDR3 DNA is TGTGCCAGCAGCCCAGGGGGCGAGGTTTACGAGCAGTACTTC. The V gene is TRBV7-3, the J gene TRBJ2-7, with 8 bases lining up with TRBD1. This CDR3 region has 14 residues. The V gene's germline CDR1 is SGHTA and CDR2 FQGTGA. V was clipped by 5 bases and J by 4 bases; unmatched bases: 7.

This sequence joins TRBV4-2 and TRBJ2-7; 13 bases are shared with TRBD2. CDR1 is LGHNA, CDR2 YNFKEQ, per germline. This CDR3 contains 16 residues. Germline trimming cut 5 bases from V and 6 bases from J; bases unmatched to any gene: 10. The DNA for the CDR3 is TGTGCCAGCAGCTCCTTCGAGGGACTAGCGGGGACCGAGCAGTACTTC. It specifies CASSSFEGLAGTEQYF.